The present TCR beta chain was sequenced within a study of T cell changes during pregnancy in multiple sclerosis. Profiling relied on immunoSEQ multiplex PCR, and the TCRdb table lists in-frame clones only, not all of them. The table shows over 50,000 clones, with about 87% occurring only once. This clone was seen just once. Per the germline V gene, CDR1 is LGHNA and CDR2 is YNFKEQ. This CDR3 region has 14 residues. Trimming removed 0 bases from V and 8 bases from J, with 13 bases in between. This receptor was obtained from a female donor in good health, enrolled as a control in a pregnancy study. This rearrangement joins TRBV4-2 to TRBJ1-2; tentative D call: TRBD1 (5 bases). The source material was peripheral blood, sampled in the first trimester of pregnancy. The CDR3 DNA is TGTGCCAGCAGCCAAGAAGGTCAGGGCTGGGGCTACACCTTC. Translating it yields CASSQEGQGWGYTF.